This entry lists 19 T cell receptor beta chains sequenced from one sample in a study of CD8+ T cells in alopecia areata. TCR sequencing used cDNA made by reverse transcription of extracted RNA. Sequencing used immunoSEQ multiplex PCR; TCRdb keeps in-frame clones, though not all of them. The repertoire consists of about 270,000 clones, none detected only once. Separation of pooled cutaneous lymph node cells was by sorting with CD4, CD8alpha, NKG2D, NKG2ACE and other markers. The sequenced sample consisted of CD4+ T cells sorted from a lymph node. These TCRs come from a C3H/HeJ mouse with alopecia areata. Strain MHC haplotype: H2-k.

Regarding this clone: All gene names here are mouse names. The read comes to an end 4 residues before the CDR3 does, leaving the germline J gene to fill in the end. The rearrangement uses TRBV5 and TRBJ2-3, with 10 bases identical to TRBD2. Germline V gene lookup returns CDR1 LGHNA and CDR2 YNLKQL (reference sequence). CDR3 length: 16 amino acids. The J segment lost 0 bases and the V segment lost 2 bases, leaving 2 bases of the junction unmatched. Here the CDR3 reads CASSQRTGGSAETLYF. The CDR3 bases that were read are TGTGCCAGCAGCCAACGGACTGGGGGCAGTGCAGAA.

This clone was seen a few times. The gene symbols are mouse symbols. The read gets to within 4 residues of the CDR3 end, and the germline J gene fills in the rest. This chain connects TRBV13-1 to TRBJ2-1; 8 bases align to TRBD1. The V gene's germline CDR1 is NSHNY and CDR2 SYGAGN. After removal of 3 bases from V and 3 bases from J, the junction contained 5 bases not matched to a gene. The CDR3 covers 15 residues. The CDR3 sequence is CASSAGQASYAEQFF. The DNA read from the CDR3 is TGTGCCAGCAGTGCGGGACAGGCAAGCTATGCT.

In this sample, this clone turned up a few times. Gene names and germline match the mouse. The read comes to an end 4 residues before the CDR3 does, leaving the germline J gene to fill in the end. J is TRBJ2-2 and V is TRBV19; TRBD2 is a possible D gene (7 bases). The CDR3 spans 14 residues. The germline V gene has CDR1 FNHDT and CDR2 SITEND (reference sequence). Trimming shortened V by 5 bases and J by 6 bases, and 14 bases separated the two germline ends. The CDR3 region is CASRPRGASGQLYF. The CDR3 bases that were read are TGTGCCAGCAGGCCCCGGGGGGCGTCCGGG.

As concerns this clone: Gene names follow the mouse nomenclature. The DNA ends 4 residues before the CDR3 does, and the rest of the CDR3 is filled in from the germline J gene. V gene TRBV1 combines with J gene TRBJ1-1; D might be TRBD1 (5 bases). Germline CDR1 is NSQYPW and CDR2 is LRSPGD (reference sequence). This CDR3 region has 14 residues. The V and J ends lost 4 bases and 0 bases respectively, with 9 bases between them. This CDR3 reads CTCSEQQANTEVFF. The sequenced CDR3 bases are TGCACCTGCAGTGAGCAACAGGCAAACACA.

Details on this clone: Gene names denote mouse genes. Read data end 4 residues before the CDR3 end; the end is taken from the germline J gene. The rearrangement links TRBV3 to TRBJ2-4, with TRBD2 matching over 9 bases. The CDR3 runs 16 residues. Germline assignment: CDR1 SNHLY and CDR2 FYNGKV (reference sequence). The chain's CDR3 is CASSLEVGGRRNTLYF. The DNA read from the CDR3 is TGTGCCAGCAGCTTAGAAGTGGGGGGGCGCCGTAAC.

This clone was found a few times. The listed genes are named as in mouse. The read stops 4 residues short of the end of the CDR3; the missing end is completed from the germline J gene. The chain carries TRBV19 and TRBJ2-2; 8 bases are a match to TRBD1. This CDR3 spans 14 amino acids. Per the germline V gene, CDR1 is FNHDT and CDR2 is SITEND (reference sequence). V shed 2 bases, J shed 6 bases, and the junction held 3 bases outside the gene matches. CDR3 sequence reads: CASSIRQGPGQLYF. The covered CDR3 bases are TGTGCCAGCAGTATTCGACAGGGGCCCGGG.

Remarks on this clone: The germline and genes are mouse ones. The read halts 4 residues ahead of the CDR3 end, with the missing end drawn from the germline J gene. The gene calls are TRBV13-1 and TRBJ2-5; tentative D call: TRBD1 (5 bases). The CDR3 length is 12 residues. The germline V gene has CDR1 NSHNY and CDR2 SYGAGN. CDR3 amino acids: CASSRQKDTQYF. The CDR3 bases that were read are TGTGCCAGCAGCCGACAGAAAGAC.

The sample holds a few counts of this clone. Germline and genes: mouse. Sequencing ends 4 residues short of the CDR3 end; the germline J gene provides the rest. The rearrangement joins TRBV19 to TRBJ1-1; D possibly corresponds to TRBD1 (6 bases). The V end was cut by 4 bases, the J end by 1 base, with 8 bases between. The CDR3 has 13 amino acids. Germline-derived CDR1 and CDR2 are FNHDT and SITEND (reference sequence). CDR3: CASSSQGNTEVFF. The part of the CDR3 DNA that was read is TGTGCCAGCAGTTCACAGGGGAACACA.

A remark on this clone: Gene names and germline match the mouse. The read comes to an end 4 residues before the CDR3 does, leaving the germline J gene to fill in the end. The chain links TRBV5 to TRBJ2-1; 11 nucleotides agree with TRBD2. CDR1 LGHNA and CDR2 YNLKQL come from the germline V gene (reference sequence). The CDR3 consists of 16 residues. J was trimmed by 3 bases and V by 0 bases; bases with no gene match: 1. Partial CDR3 DNA: TGTGCCAGCAGCCAAGATGACTGGGGGGGCTATGCT. Its translation is CASSQDDWGGYA. The full CDR3 reads CASSQDDWGGYAEQFF.

This clone came up a few times. Mouse names are used for the genes. The read ends 4 residues early relative to the CDR3; the germline J gene fills the gap. V and J are TRBV31 and TRBJ2-5, with 7 bases aligning to TRBD2. This CDR3 comprises 15 residues. The germline V gene encodes CDR1 GKSSPN and CDR2 SITVG. The CDR3 bases that were read are TGTGCCTGGAGTCACGGCCTGGGGGATGTTGAC. It is translated as CAWSHGLGDVD. The whole CDR3 sequence is CAWSHGLGDVDTQYF.

Note on this clone: Germline and genes: mouse. The CDR3 end lies 4 residues beyond the end of the read and is filled in from the germline J gene. The chain uses TRBV13-1 and TRBJ2-7, with 10 nucleotides matching TRBD1. Germline CDR1 is NSHNY and CDR2 is SYGAGN. This CDR3 has 13 amino acids. The sequenced CDR3 bases are TGTGCCAGCAGTCGGGACAGGGGAGAT. It encodes CASSRDRGD. The entire CDR3 sequence reads CASSRDRGDEQYF.

In its sample, this clone was seen a few times. Germline and genes: mouse. The CDR3 end is not reached by the read, which stops 4 residues before it; the germline J gene fills it in. This chain links TRBV17 with TRBJ1-1, with 7 bases identical to TRBD1. The CDR3 runs to 13 residues. Germline V gives CDR1 MNHDT, CDR2 YYDKIL. Trimming removed 8 bases from V and 0 bases from J; junction bases left unmatched: 3. This CDR3 reads CASGGQPNTEVFF. The covered CDR3 bases are TGTGCTAGCGGGGGACAGCCAAACACA.

In this sample, this clone turned up a few times. Germline and genes: mouse. Read coverage stops 4 residues before the CDR3 terminus; the germline J gene supplies the remainder. The V and J genes are TRBV19 and TRBJ2-4; TRBD1 might be the D (6 bases). V was shortened by 5 bases and J by 0 bases, with 13 bases between the two germline ends. The length of the CDR3 is 15 residues. Germline V lookup: CDR1 FNHDT, CDR2 SITEND (reference sequence). The CDR3 sequence is CASSSADSSQNTLYF. The part of the CDR3 DNA that was read is TGTGCCAGCAGCTCCGCGGACAGTAGTCAAAAC.

This clone was counted between two and nine times. Genes here carry mouse names. The read ends 4 residues early relative to the CDR3; the germline J gene fills the gap. V and J are TRBV13-3 and TRBJ1-2; TRBD1 matches 9 bases. The CDR3 runs to 13 residues. The germline V gene encodes CDR1 NNHDY and CDR2 SYVADS. V lost 5 bases and J lost 4; bases outside the gene matches: 3. The covered CDR3 bases are TGTGCCAGCAGAACAGGGGGCGTCTCC. It is translated as CASRTGGVS. The full CDR3 protein is CASRTGGVSDYTF.

Note on this clone: Here the gene names and germline are mouse. The read ends 4 residues before the CDR3 terminus; that terminus is restored from the germline J gene. Other DNA sequences from this sample encode an identical CDR3 as well. This chain links TRBV1 with TRBJ2-7, with D hard to call. Germline V CDR1 and CDR2: NSQYPW, LRSPGD (reference sequence). There are 12 residues in the CDR3. CDR3 loop: CTCSAGSYEQYF. The CDR3 bases that were read are TGCACCTGCAGTGCAGGGTCGTAT.

As concerns this clone: All gene names here are mouse names. The read is 3 residues too short to cover the CDR3 end, so that end is filled in from the germline J gene. This CDR3 is also generated by other DNA sequences in the sample. V usage is TRBV19 and J usage is TRBJ1-6; no clear D. TRBJ1-6 is recorded as an ORF, its role being uncertain. This CDR3 is 14 amino acids long. CDR1 is FNHDT and CDR2 is SITEND in the germline V gene (reference sequence). The V end was cut by 1 base, the J end by 3 bases, with 5 bases between. This chain's CDR3 is CASSIQSYNSPLYF. The sequenced part of the CDR3 DNA is TGTGCCAGCAGTATACAGAGCTATAATTCGCCC.

This clone was detected only a few times. Mouse gene names apply. The read comes to an end 4 residues before the CDR3 does, leaving the germline J gene to fill in the end. V gene TRBV31 combines with J gene TRBJ1-2, with 8 nucleotides matching TRBD1. This CDR3 is built from 15 residues. Trimming at V came to 1 base and at J to 3 bases, leaving 7 bases not matched to a gene. The germline CDR1 and CDR2 sequences are GKSSPN and SITVG. Partial CDR3 DNA: TGTGCCTGGAGTCCGCGGACAGGGTGGGACTCC. This gives the protein CAWSPRTGWDS. In full, the CDR3 is CAWSPRTGWDSDYTF.

This clone was seen a handful of times. Genes and germline are mouse. Coverage ceases 4 residues before the CDR3 finishes, and the germline J gene fills in the end. The V and J genes are TRBV13-1 and TRBJ2-3; 11 bases agree with TRBD2. There are 16 residues in the CDR3. The V gene's germline CDR1 is NSHNY and CDR2 SYGAGN. V lost 0 bases to trimming and J lost 3 bases; unmatched junction nucleotides: 3. The sequenced CDR3 bases are TGTGCCAGCAGTGATGGACTGGGGGGGAGGGCAGAA. Residues: CASSDGLGGRAE. The whole CDR3 sequence reads CASSDGLGGRAETLYF.

Concerning this clone itself: Gene names refer to mouse genes. The CDR3 extends 3 residues past the end of the read, so its final part is completed from the germline J gene. The J gene is TRBJ1-6, the V gene TRBV19; TRBD1 matches 10 bases. TRBJ1-6 is labeled an ORF, and its function is uncertain. Germline CDR1 reads FNHDT; CDR2 reads SITEND (reference sequence). The ends lost 0 bases at V and 5 bases at J; junction bases unmatched: 2. This CDR3 is built from 16 residues. The CDR3 sequence: CASSIVGTGDNSPLYF. The part of the CDR3 DNA that was read is TGTGCCAGCAGTATAGTAGGGACAGGGGATAATTCGCCC.